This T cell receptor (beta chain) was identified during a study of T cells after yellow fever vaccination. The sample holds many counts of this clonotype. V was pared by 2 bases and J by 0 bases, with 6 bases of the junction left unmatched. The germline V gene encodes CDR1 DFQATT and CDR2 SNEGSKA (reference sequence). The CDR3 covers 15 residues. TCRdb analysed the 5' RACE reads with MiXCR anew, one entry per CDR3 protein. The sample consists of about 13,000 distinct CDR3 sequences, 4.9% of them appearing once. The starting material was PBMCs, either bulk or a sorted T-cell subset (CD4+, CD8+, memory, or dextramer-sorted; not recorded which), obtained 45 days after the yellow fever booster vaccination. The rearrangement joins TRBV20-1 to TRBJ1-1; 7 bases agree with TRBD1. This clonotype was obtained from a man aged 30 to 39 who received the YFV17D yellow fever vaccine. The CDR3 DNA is TGCAGTGCTAGAAGACAGGGCTCTCTGAACACTGAAGCTTTCTTT. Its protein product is CSARRQGSLNTEAFF.